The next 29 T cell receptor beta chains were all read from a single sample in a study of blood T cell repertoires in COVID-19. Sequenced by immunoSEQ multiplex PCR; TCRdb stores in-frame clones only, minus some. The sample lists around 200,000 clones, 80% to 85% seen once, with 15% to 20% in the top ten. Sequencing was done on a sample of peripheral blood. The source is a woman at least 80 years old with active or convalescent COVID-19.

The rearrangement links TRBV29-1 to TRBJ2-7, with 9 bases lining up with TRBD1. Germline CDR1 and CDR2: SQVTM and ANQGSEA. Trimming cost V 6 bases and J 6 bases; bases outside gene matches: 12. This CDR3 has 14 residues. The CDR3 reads CSVDSGTGSVEQYF. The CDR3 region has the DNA TGCAGCGTGGACTCCGGGACAGGGAGCGTCGAGCAGTACTTC.

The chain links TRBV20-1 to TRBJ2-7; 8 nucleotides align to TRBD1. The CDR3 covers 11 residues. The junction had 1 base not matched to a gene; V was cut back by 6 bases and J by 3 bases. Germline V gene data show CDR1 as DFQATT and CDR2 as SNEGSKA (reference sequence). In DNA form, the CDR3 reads TGCAGTGCCACAGGGGGCTACGAGCAGTACTTC. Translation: CSATGGYEQYF.

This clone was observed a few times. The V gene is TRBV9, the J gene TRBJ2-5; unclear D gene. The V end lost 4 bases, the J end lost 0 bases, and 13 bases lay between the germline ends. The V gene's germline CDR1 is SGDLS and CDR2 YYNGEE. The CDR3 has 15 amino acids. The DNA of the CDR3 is TGTGCCAGCAGCCGCGGTGCGGCAAACCAAGAGACCCAGTACTTC. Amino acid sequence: CASSRGAANQETQYF. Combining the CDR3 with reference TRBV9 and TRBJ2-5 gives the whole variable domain DSGVTQTPKHLITATGQRVTLRCSPRSGDLSVYWYQQSLDQGLQFLIQYYNGEERAKGNILERFSAQQFPDLHSELNLSSLELGDSALYFCASSRGAANQETQYFGPGTRLLVL.

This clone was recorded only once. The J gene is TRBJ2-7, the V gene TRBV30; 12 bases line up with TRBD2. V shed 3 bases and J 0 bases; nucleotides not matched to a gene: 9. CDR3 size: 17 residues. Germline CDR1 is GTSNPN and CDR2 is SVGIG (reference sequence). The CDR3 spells CAWSLPGTSGSSYEQYF. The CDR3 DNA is TGTGCCTGGAGCCTCCCCGGGACTAGCGGGTCCTCCTACGAGCAGTACTTC.

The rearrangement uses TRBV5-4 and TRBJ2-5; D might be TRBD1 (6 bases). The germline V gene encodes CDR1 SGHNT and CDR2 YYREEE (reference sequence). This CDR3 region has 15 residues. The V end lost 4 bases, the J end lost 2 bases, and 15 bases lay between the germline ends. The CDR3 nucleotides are TGTGCCAGCAGCCGCGGACGAGGGGGTCAAGAGACCCAGTACTTC. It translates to CASSRGRGGQETQYF.

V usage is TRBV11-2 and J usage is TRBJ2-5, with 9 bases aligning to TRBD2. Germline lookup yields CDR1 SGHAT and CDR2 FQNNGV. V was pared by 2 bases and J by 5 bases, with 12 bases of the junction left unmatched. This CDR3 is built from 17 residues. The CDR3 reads CASSLSVSGRMVETQYF. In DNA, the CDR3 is TGTGCCAGCAGCTTATCGGTTAGCGGGAGAATGGTGGAGACCCAGTACTTC.

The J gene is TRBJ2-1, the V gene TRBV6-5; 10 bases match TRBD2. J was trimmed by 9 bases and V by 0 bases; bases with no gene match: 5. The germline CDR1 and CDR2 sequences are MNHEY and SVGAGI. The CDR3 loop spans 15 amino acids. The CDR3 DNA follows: TGTGCCAGCAGTTACTCGGCCAGCGGGAGGGTTGAGCAGTTCTTC. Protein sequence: CASSYSASGRVEQFF.

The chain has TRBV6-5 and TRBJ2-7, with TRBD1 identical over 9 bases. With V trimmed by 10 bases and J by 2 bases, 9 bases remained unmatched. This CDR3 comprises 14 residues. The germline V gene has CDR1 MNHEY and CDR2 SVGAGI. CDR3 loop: CAIAAGTGTYEQYF. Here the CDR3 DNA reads TGTGCCATTGCAGCCGGGACAGGGACCTACGAGCAGTACTTC.

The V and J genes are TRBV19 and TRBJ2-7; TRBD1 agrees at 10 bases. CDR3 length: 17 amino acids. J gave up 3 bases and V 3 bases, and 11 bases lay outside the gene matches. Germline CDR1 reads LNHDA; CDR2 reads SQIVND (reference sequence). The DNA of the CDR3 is TGTGCCAGTAGTATTGGTTTAGGGGGACAGGGGAGCTACGAGCAGTACTTC. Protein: CASSIGLGGQGSYEQYF.

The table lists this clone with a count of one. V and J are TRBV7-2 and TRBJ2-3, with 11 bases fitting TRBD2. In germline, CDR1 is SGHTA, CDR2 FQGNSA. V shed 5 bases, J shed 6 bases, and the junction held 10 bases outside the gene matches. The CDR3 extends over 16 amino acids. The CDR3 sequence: CASSQNSGGAMDTQYF. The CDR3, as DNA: TGTGCCAGCAGCCAAAATAGCGGGGGGGCGATGGATACGCAGTATTTT.

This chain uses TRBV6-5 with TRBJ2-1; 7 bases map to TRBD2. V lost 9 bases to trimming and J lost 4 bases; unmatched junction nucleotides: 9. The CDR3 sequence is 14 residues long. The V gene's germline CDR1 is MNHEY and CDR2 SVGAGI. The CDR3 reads CASSRGEGYNEQFF. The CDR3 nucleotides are TGTGCCAGTAGCCGGGGGGAGGGATACAATGAGCAGTTCTTC.

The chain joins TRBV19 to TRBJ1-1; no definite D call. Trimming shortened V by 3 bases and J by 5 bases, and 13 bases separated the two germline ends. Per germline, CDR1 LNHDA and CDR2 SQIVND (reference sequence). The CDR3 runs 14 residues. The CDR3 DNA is TGTGCCAGTAGTATCGGGTATCCACGGACTGAAGCTTTCTTT. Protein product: CASSIGYPRTEAFF.

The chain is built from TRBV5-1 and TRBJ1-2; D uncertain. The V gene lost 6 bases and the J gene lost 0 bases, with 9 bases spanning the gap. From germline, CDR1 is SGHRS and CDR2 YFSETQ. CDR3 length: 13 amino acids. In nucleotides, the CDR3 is TGCGCCAGCACCGACGGGACTAACTATGGCTACACCTTC. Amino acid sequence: CASTDGTNYGYTF.

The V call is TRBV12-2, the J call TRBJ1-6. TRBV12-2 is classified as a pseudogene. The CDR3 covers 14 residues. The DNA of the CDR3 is TGTGCAAGTCGCCCCGTCCCCTATAATTCACCCCTCCACTTT. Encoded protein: CASRPVPYNSPLHF.

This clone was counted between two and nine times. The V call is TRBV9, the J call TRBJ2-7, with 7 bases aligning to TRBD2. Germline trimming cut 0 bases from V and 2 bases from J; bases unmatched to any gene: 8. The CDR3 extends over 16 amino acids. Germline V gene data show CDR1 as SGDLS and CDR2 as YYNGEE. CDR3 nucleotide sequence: TGTGCCAGCAGCGTAGATGGCGGGAGACAACCCTACGAGCAGTACTTC. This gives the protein CASSVDGGRQPYEQYF.

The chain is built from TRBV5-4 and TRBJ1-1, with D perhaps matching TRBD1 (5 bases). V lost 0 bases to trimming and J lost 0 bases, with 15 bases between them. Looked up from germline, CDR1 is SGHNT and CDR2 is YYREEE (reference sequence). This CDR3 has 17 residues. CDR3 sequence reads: CASSLVLGRGMNTEAFF. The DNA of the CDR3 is TGTGCCAGCAGCTTGGTTTTAGGGAGGGGTATGAACACTGAAGCTTTCTTT.

This CDR3 reads CASSSSGAQETQYF. CDR3 in DNA: TGTGCCAGCAGCTCTAGCGGGGCTCAAGAGACCCAGTACTTC. The chain couples TRBV7-2 to TRBJ2-5; 9 nucleotides align to TRBD2. The CDR3 runs 14 residues. V gave up 4 bases and J gave up 2 bases; unmatched junction bases: 2. Per the germline V gene, CDR1 is SGHTA and CDR2 is FQGNSA.

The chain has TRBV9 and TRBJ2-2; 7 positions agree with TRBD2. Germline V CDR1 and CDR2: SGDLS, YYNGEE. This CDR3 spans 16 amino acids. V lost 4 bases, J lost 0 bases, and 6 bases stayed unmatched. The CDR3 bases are TGTGCCAGCAGCCGTCTGGGACTACCGAACACCGGGGAGCTGTTTTTT. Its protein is CASSRLGLPNTGELFF.

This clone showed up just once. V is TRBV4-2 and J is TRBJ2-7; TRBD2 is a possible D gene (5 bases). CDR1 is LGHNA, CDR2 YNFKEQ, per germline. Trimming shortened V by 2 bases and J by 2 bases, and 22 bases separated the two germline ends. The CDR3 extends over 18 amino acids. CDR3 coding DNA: TGTGCCAGCAGCCAAAAGGCAGCGGCGACGATTTATGCCTACGAGCAGTACTTC. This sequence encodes CASSQKAAATIYAYEQYF.

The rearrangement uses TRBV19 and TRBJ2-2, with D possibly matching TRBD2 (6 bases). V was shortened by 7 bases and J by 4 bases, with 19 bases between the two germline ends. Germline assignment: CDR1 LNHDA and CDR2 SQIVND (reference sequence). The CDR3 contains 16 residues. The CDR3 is CASTREAGRSTGELFF. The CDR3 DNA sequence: TGTGCCAGTACTAGAGAGGCAGGGAGGAGCACCGGGGAGCTGTTTTTT. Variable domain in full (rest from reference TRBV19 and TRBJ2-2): DGGITQSPKYLFRKEGQNVTLSCEQNLNHDAMYWYRQDPGQGLRLIYYSQIVNDFQKGDIAEGYSVSREKKESFPLTVTSAQKNPTAFYLCASTREAGRSTGELFFGEGSRLTVL.

The CDR3 region is CASSSGTGGNQPQHF. CDR3 coding DNA: TGTGCCAGCAGCTCCGGGACAGGGGGCAATCAGCCCCAGCATTTT. The J gene is TRBJ1-5, the V gene TRBV9; 10 bases are shared with TRBD1. This CDR3 spans 15 amino acids. The V gene end was trimmed by 4 bases and the J gene end by 2 bases; junction bases not matched to a gene: 3. Germline V gene data show CDR1 as SGDLS and CDR2 as YYNGEE.

The CDR3: CASSQTGGEGYTF. CDR3 DNA sequence: TGTGCCAGCAGCCAAACGGGGGGGGAAGGCTACACCTTC. J is TRBJ1-2 and V is TRBV3-1 (or the pseudogene TRBV3-2); tentative D call: TRBD1 (5 bases). This CDR3 contains 13 residues. The ends were cut back, 2 bases at V and 8 bases at J, with 12 bases in the middle. CDR1 is LGHDT, CDR2 YNNKEL, per germline (reference sequence).

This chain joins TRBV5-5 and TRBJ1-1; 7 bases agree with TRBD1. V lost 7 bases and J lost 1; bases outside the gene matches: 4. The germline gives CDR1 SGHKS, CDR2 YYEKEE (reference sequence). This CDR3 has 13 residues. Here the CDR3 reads CASSGQWNTEAFF. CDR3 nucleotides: TGTGCCAGCTCGGGACAGTGGAACACTGAAGCTTTCTTT.

The CDR3: CASSLGGFSTDTQYF. CDR3 nucleotide sequence: TGTGCCAGCAGCTTGGGAGGGTTCAGCACAGATACGCAGTATTTT. The chain has TRBV5-6 and TRBJ2-3; a weak D match, TRBD2 (5 bases). This CDR3 is built from 15 residues. Per the germline V gene, CDR1 is SGHDT and CDR2 is YYEEEE. Between the trimmed V and J ends, which lost 0 bases and 0 bases, there was a span of 8 bases.

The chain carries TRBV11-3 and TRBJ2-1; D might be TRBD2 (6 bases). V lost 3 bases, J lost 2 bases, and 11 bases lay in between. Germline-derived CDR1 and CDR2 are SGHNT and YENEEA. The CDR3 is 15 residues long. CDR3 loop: CASSLEGPAYNEQFF. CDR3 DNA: TGTGCCAGCAGCTTGGAGGGGCCGGCCTACAATGAGCAGTTCTTC. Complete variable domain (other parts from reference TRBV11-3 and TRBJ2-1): EAGVVQSPRYKIIEKKQPVAFWCNPISGHNTLYWYLQNLGQGPELLIRYENEEAVDDSQLPKDRFSAERLKGVDSTLKIQPAELGDSAVYLCASSLEGPAYNEQFFGPGTRLTVL.

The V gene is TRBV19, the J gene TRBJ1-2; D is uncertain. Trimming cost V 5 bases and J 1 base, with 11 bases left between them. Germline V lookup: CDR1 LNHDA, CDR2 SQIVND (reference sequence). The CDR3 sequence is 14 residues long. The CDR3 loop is CASSVGLINYGYTF. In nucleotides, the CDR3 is TGTGCCAGTAGTGTCGGACTGATTAACTATGGCTACACCTTC.

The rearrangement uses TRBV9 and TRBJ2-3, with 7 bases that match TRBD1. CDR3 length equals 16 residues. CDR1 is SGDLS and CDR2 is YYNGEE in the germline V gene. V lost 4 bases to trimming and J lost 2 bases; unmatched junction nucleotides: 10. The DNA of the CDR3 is TGTGCCAGCAGCCCCGACAGGGTCCACCTCACAGATACGCAGTATTTT. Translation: CASSPDRVHLTDTQYF.

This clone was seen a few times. The CDR3 DNA sequence: TGTGCCAGCAGGTCCGGGACAAACCCCAATTCACCCCTCCACTTT. Translated, it gives CASRSGTNPNSPLHF. This chain links TRBV7-8 with TRBJ1-6; a possible D gene is TRBD1 (6 bases). Trimming took off 6 bases at V and 7 bases at J, with 16 bases between the two ends. The CDR3 covers 15 residues. The germline gives CDR1 SGHVS, CDR2 FQNEAQ.

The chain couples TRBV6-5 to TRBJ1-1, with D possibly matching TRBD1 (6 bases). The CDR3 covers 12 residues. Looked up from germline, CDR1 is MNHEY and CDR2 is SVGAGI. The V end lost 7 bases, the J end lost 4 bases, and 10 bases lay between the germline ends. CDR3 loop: CASMGGATEAFF. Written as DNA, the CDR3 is TGTGCCAGCATGGGGGGGGCCACTGAAGCTTTCTTT.